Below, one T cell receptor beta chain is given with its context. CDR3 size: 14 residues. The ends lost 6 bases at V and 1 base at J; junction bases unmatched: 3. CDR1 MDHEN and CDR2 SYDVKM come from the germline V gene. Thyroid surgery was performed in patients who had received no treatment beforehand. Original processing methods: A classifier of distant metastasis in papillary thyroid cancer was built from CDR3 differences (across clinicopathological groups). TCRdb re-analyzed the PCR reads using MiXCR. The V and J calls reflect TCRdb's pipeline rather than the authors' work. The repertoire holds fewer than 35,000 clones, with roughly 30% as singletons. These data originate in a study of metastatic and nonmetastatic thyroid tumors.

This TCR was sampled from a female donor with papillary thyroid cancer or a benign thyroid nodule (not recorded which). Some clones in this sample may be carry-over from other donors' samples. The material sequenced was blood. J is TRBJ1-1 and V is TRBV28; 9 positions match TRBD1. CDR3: CASSTQGANTEAFF. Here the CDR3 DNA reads TGTGCCAGCAGCACACAGGGGGCGAACACTGAAGCTTTCTTT.